A selection of T cell receptor beta chains follows, all from one sample in a study of blood T cell repertoires in COVID-19. Profiled with immunoSEQ multiplex PCR; TCRdb holds only in-frame clones, not every one. The sample consists of 130,000 or so clones, roughly four fifths of them appearing once. Material: peripheral blood. The source is an elderly woman with acute or convalescent COVID-19. CDR3s leave out the opening cysteine and the closing phenylalanine or tryptophan.

CDR3 protein,J gene,V gene
ASRLLRDRLDVNTEAF,TRBJ1-1,TRBV10-1
ASSLSAGGREAF,TRBJ1-1,TRBV11-2
ASSLRQNNNSPLH,TRBJ1-6,TRBV11-2
ASSLQGVGTGELF,TRBJ2-2,TRBV7-3
ASSSIRDRGNEKLF,TRBJ1-4,TRBV11-2
ASSLKRAGGPDTQY,TRBJ2-3,TRBV27
AISESGHNYGYT,TRBJ1-2,TRBV10-3
ASRLGAGQEPQH,TRBJ1-5,TRBV27
AIRTRTGMNTEAF,TRBJ1-1,TRBV10-3
ATSRGGSGANVLT,TRBJ2-6,TRBV15
ASSYDRASGGRETQY,TRBJ2-5,TRBV6-2/TRBV6-3
ASSLVGEWTEAF,TRBJ1-1,TRBV5-6
ASSSSTDSGLETQY,TRBJ2-5,TRBV28
ASSRVTDTQY,TRBJ2-3,TRBV6-2/TRBV6-3
ASSVGGMDTEAF,TRBJ1-1,TRBV5-1
ASTPGRDYGYT,TRBJ1-2,TRBV27
ASGGRTDTQY,TRBJ2-3,TRBV2
ASSAQGSTEAF,TRBJ1-1,TRBV7-9
ASSGRRTGQGARIYGYT,TRBJ1-2,TRBV9
ASSQDWRVTDTQY,TRBJ2-3,TRBV4-2
ASSLTMNTEAF,TRBJ1-1,TRBV18
ASSIDFVTTSSHTEAF,TRBJ1-1,TRBV19
ASSQGRTGMNTEAF,TRBJ1-1,TRBV4-1
ASSFTGVIGETQY,TRBJ2-5,TRBV7-7
SALRQGSDYGYT,TRBJ1-2,TRBV29-1
APGTGGPYEQY,TRBJ2-7,TRBV9
AWSVRGGGEKLF,TRBJ1-4,TRBV30
ASSYLASSYNEQF,TRBJ2-1,TRBV6-5
ASRRREEETQY,TRBJ2-5,TRBV6-5